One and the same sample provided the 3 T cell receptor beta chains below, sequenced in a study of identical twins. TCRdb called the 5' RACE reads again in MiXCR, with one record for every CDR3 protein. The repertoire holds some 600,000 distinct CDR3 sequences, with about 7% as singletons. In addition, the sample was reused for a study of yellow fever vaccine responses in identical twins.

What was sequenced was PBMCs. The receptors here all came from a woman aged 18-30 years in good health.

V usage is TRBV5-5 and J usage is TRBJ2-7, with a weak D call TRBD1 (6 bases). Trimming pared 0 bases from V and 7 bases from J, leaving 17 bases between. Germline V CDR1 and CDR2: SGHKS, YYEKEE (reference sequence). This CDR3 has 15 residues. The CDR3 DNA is TGTGCCAGCAGCTTGGGCTCTACAGGGTATGAGGAGCAGTACTTC. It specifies CASSLGSTGYEEQYF.

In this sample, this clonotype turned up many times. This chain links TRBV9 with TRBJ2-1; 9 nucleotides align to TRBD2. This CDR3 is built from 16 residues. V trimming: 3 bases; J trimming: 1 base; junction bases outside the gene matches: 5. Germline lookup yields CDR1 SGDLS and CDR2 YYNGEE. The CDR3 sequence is CASSANAGGSYNEQFF. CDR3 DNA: TGTGCCAGCAGCGCTAACGCGGGAGGGTCCTACAATGAGCAGTTCTTC.

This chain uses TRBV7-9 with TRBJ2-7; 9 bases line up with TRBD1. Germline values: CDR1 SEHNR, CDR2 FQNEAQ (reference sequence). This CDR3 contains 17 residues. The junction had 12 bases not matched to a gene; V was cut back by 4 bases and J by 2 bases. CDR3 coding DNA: TGTGCCAGCAGCTCGGACAGGGGAGAGGCTTTCACCTACGAGCAGTACGTC. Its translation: CASSSDRGEAFTYEQYV.